This T cell receptor (beta chain) is from a study of T cell responses to AZD1222 COVID-19 vaccine. Here immunoSEQ multiplex PCR was the method, and the copy in TCRdb shows in-frame clones only, minus some. In the table there are about 97,000 clones, 80% to 90% of which are singletons. Trimming at V came to 2 bases and at J to 7 bases, leaving 4 bases not matched to a gene. CDR3 length equals 15 residues. CDR1 SGHTA and CDR2 FQGNSA come from the germline V gene. This clone was picked up a small number of times. The rearrangement uses TRBV7-2 and TRBJ1-6, with TRBD1 identical over 8 bases. This TCR was sampled from an adult in good health. The specimen comprised peripheral blood, sampled on day 0 of AZD1222 vaccination. This CDR3 is CASSLMGQVNSPLHF. CDR3 DNA sequence: TGTGCCAGCAGCTTAATGGGACAGGTGAATTCACCCCTCCACTTT.